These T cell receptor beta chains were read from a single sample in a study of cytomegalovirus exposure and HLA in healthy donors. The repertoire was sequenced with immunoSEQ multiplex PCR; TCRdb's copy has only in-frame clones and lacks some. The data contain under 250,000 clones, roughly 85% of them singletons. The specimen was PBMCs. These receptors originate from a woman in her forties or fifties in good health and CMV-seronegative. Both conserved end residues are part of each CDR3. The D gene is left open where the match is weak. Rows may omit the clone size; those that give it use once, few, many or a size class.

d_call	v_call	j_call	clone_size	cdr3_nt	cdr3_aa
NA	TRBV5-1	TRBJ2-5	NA	TGCGCCAGCAGCTTGGCAGGGATTCCTGGGACCCAGTACTTC	CASSLAGIPGTQYF
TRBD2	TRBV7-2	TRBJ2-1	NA	TGTGCCAGCAGCTCACTAGCGGGAAGGTCCTACAATGAGCAGTTCTTC	CASSSLAGRSYNEQFF
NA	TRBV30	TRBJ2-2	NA	TGTGCCTGGAATCCGGGACTCTTCTCCGGGGAGCTGTTTTTT	CAWNPGLFSGELFF
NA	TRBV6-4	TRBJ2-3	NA	TGTGCCAGCAGTCTAGCTAGCACAGATACGCAGTATTTT	CASSLASTDTQYF
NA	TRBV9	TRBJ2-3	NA	TGTGCCAGCAGTGCCGGTACCAAGCCTAGCACAGATACGCAGTATTTT	CASSAGTKPSTDTQYF
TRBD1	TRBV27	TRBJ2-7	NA	TGTGCCAACGACCGGGACAGGGGGTCCAGCTCCTACGAGCAGTACTTC	CANDRDRGSSSYEQYF
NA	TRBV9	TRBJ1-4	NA	TGTGCCAGCAGCCCCCCGGGGGTTCGAGAAAAACTGTTTTTT	CASSPPGVREKLFF
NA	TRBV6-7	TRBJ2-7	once	TGTGCAGCCGGGACTCTATTCTACGAGCAGTACTTC	CAAGTLFYEQYF
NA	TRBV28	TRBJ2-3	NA	TGTGCCAGCGGGAGAGCAGATACGCAGTATTTT	CASGRADTQYF
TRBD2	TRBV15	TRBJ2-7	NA	TGTGCCACCACCCGACTAGCGGGAGACGAGCAGTACTTC	CATTRLAGDEQYF
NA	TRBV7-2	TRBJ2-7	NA	TGTGCCAGCAGCTTAGTGGCGGAGTACGAGCAGTACTTC	CASSLVAEYEQYF
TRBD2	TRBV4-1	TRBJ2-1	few	TGCGCCAGCAGCCAAGATATGGCTAGCGGGATGAATGAGCAGTTCTTC	CASSQDMASGMNEQFF
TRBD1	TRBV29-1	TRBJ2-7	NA	TGCAGCGTTGAAGAATGGGGACAGGGGCTCTACGAGCAGTACTTC	CSVEEWGQGLYEQYF
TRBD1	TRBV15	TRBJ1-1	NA	TGTGCCACCAGCGCCCAACAGGGGCCAAACACTGAAGCTTTCTTT	CATSAQQGPNTEAFF
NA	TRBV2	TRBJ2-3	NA	TGTGCCAGCAGGAACAGGGCAGGGGGCACAGATACGCAGTATTTT	CASRNRAGGTDTQYF
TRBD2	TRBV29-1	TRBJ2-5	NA	TGCAGCGCCCGTAGCGGGAGCGAGACCCAGTACTTC	CSARSGSETQYF
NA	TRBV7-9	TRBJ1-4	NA	TGTGCCAGCAGACGGACAGTTAATGAAAAACTGTTTTTT	CASRRTVNEKLFF
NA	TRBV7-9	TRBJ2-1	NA	TGTGCCAGCAGCTTCCCAGCGGAAGAGCAGTTCTTC	CASSFPAEEQFF
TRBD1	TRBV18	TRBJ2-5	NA	TGTGCCAGCTCACGACAGGGCCGGGACATACAAGAGACCCAGTACTTC	CASSRQGRDIQETQYF
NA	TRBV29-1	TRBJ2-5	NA	TGCAGCGTTGAAGATCATGGGACATCACAAGAGACCCAGTACTTC	CSVEDHGTSQETQYF
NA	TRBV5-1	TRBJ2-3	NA	TGCGCCAGCAGCTTTGGCGGGGACCGGGACACGCAGTATTTT	CASSFGGDRDTQYF
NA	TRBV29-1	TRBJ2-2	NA	TGCAGCGCCACAGGGAGCACCGGGGAGCTGTTTTTT	CSATGSTGELFF
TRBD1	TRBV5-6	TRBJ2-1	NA	TGTGCCAGCAGCCTATCAGGGGGCTCCCACAATGAGCAGTTCTTC	CASSLSGGSHNEQFF
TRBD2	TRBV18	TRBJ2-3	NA	TGTGCCAGCTCACCAATCGGGACTACCAAGCCCACAGATACGCAGTATTTT	CASSPIGTTKPTDTQYF
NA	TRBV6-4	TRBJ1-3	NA	TGTGCCAGCAGTGACTCGCCCGGGGTCTTGACACCGATTGGAAACACCATATATTTT	CASSDSPGVLTPIGNTIYF
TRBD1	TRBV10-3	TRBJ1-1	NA	TGTGCCATCAGTGCACAGGGGGATGAAGCTTTCTTT	CAISAQGDEAFF
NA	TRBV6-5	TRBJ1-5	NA	TGTGCCAGCAGTTACTCGTTTGAGGGTTTCAATCAGCCCCAGCATTTT	CASSYSFEGFNQPQHF
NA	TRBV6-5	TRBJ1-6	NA	TGTGCCAGCAGCCGTACGTTGGGGCAAAATTCACCCCTCCACTTT	CASSRTLGQNSPLHF
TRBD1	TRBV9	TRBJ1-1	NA	TGTGCCAGCAGCGGGGCCCGGACAGGGGCGTTGAACACTGAAGCTTTCTTT	CASSGARTGALNTEAFF
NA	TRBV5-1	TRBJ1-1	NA	TGCGCCAGCAGCCCGGTGGGGCACCTGAACACTGAAGCTTTCTTT	CASSPVGHLNTEAFF
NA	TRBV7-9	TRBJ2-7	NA	TGTGCCAGCAGCTTAAGAGGGATGGAATCCTACGAGCAGTACTTC	CASSLRGMESYEQYF
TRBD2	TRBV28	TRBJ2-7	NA	TGTGCCAGCAGTTCCCCAGGGGGGGTAGCGGGAGCTCAATCCTACGAGCAGTACTTC	CASSSPGGVAGAQSYEQYF
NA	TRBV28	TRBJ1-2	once	TGTGCCAGCAACCCGGGGGGGGCAGTTAACTATGGCTACACCTTC	CASNPGGAVNYGYTF
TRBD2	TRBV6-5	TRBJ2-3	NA	TGTGCCAGCAGTTGGGGACTAGAAGGGACAGATACGCAGTATTTT	CASSWGLEGTDTQYF
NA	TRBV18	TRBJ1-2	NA	TGTGCCAGCTCAGTATACGGGGTCTCTGATGGCTACACCTTC	CASSVYGVSDGYTF
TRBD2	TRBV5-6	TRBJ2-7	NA	TGTGCCAGCAGCTTGGTATCGGCTAGCGGGTCCTACGAGCAGTACTTC	CASSLVSASGSYEQYF
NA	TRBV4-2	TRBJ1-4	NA	TGTGCCAGCAGCCAAGAGTCGTCCGGGTTTGAAGAAAAACTGTTTTTT	CASSQESSGFEEKLFF
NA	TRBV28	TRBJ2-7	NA	TGTGCCAGCAGTTTCTCGGGTCCCTCCTACGAGCAGTACTTC	CASSFSGPSYEQYF
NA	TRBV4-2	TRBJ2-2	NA	TGTGCCAGCAGCCGCCGACTAGAAAATTCCGGGGAGCTGTTTTTT	CASSRRLENSGELFF
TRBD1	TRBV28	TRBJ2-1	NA	TGTGCCAGCACCCGGGACAGGGTGGGGAATGAGCAGTTCTTC	CASTRDRVGNEQFF
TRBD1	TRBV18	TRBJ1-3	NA	TGTGCCAGCTCACGCGACAGGGTGGCTCCTGGAAACACCATATATTTT	CASSRDRVAPGNTIYF
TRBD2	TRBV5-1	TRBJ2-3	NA	TGCGCCAGCAGTCATGGACTAGCGGGAGGCGTAGATACGCAGTATTTT	CASSHGLAGGVDTQYF
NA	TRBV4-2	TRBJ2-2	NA	TGTGCCAGCAGCCTAGACACCGGGGAGCTGTTTTTT	CASSLDTGELFF
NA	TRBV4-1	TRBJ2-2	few	TGCGCCAGCAGCCAAGATGTCCAGGGTCACACCGGGGAGCTGTTTTTT	CASSQDVQGHTGELFF
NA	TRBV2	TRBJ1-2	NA	TGTGCCAGCAGTGCCGTACCCTGGACAGAGACTAACTATGGCTACACCTTC	CASSAVPWTETNYGYTF
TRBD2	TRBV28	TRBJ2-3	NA	TGTGCCAGCAGTTTACGGACTAGCGGGAGTTTGTCAGATACGCAGTATTTT	CASSLRTSGSLSDTQYF
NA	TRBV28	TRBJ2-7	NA	TGTGCCAGCAGTGAGTCCTACGAGCAGTACTTC	CASSESYEQYF
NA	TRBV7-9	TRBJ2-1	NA	TGTGCCAGCAGCTTAGCTTGGGCGGGCGGCAATGAGCAGTTCTTC	CASSLAWAGGNEQFF
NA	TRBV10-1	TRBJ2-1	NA	TGCGCCAGCAGTCTGACTAACCTAGTGAATGAGCAGTTCTTC	CASSLTNLVNEQFF
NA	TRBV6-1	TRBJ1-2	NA	TGTGCCAGCAGACGGACAATTAACTATGGCTACACCTTC	CASRRTINYGYTF
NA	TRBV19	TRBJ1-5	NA	TGTGCCAGTAGTAGGCCAGGGGATAGGAGCAATCAGCCCCAGCATTTT	CASSRPGDRSNQPQHF
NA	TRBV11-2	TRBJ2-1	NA	TGTGCCAGCAGAGGATGGGGCCATAAGAGGTACAATGAGCAGTTCTTC	CASRGWGHKRYNEQFF
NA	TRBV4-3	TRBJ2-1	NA	TGCGCCAGCAGCCAAGACCCAGAGGGCTCCTACAATGAGCAGTTCTTC	CASSQDPEGSYNEQFF
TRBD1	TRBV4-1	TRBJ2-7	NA	TGCGCCAGCAGCCAAGATCCCCCTACAGGGGTCTCCTACGAGCAGTACTTC	CASSQDPPTGVSYEQYF
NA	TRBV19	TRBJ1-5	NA	TGTGCCAGTTCCTACAGGTATCAGCCCCAGCATTTT	CASSYRYQPQHF
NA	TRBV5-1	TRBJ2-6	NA	TGCGCCAGCAGCTTACAAAACTCTGGGGCCAACGTCCTGACTTTC	CASSLQNSGANVLTF
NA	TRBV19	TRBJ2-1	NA	TGTGCCAGTAGTATAACTCTAGCTGGTAGCTCCTACAATGAGCAGTTCTTC	CASSITLAGSSYNEQFF
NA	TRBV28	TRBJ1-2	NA	TGTGCCGGCGGTGATATTGAAGGATGGGGCTACACCTTC	CAGGDIEGWGYTF
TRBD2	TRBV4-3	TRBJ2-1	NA	TGCGCCAGCAGCCAGTCGGGACTAGCGGGAGGCGGAGGCAATGAGCAGTTCTTC	CASSQSGLAGGGGNEQFF
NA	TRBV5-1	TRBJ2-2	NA	TGCGCCAGCAGCTTTACGGACCCGCGGGGCGGGGAGCTGTTTTTT	CASSFTDPRGGELFF